Shown below are 8 T cell receptor beta chains from a single sample sequenced in a study of cytomegalovirus exposure and HLA in healthy donors. It was with 60 Vbeta and 13 Jbeta primers that the PCR ran. Assay: immunoSEQ multiplex PCR; the TCRdb copy retains only in-frame clones and omits some. The sample includes roughly 80,000 clones, around 70% of them seen just once. Material: PBMCs. The receptor set was obtained from a woman aged 50 to 60 in good health and CMV-seropositive.

The V and J genes are TRBV28 and TRBJ2-1; the match to TRBD2 covers 10 bases. With V trimmed by 5 bases and J by 6 bases, 10 bases remained unmatched. The CDR3 is 16 residues long. From germline, CDR1 is MDHEN and CDR2 SYDVKM. This CDR3 reads CASSPGSGGFFNEQFF. In DNA, the CDR3 is TGTGCCAGCAGTCCCGGTAGCGGGGGGTTTTTCAATGAGCAGTTCTTC.

V usage is TRBV7-8 and J usage is TRBJ2-3; 7 positions match TRBD2. Trimming at V came to 1 base and at J to 2 bases, leaving 6 bases not matched to a gene. The CDR3 contains 16 residues. CDR1 and CDR2 (germline): SGHVS, FQNEAQ. The CDR3, as DNA: TGTGCCAGCAGCTTAGTTACAGCGGGACTCACAGATACGCAGTATTTT. Protein: CASSLVTAGLTDTQYF. The variable domain in full, with the rest retrieved from reference TRBV7-8 and TRBJ2-3, is GAGVSQSPRYKVAKRGQDVALRCDPISGHVSLFWYQQALGQGPEFLTYFQNEAQLDKSGLPSDRFFAERPEGSVSTLKIQRTQQEDSAVYLCASSLVTAGLTDTQYFGPGTRLTVL.

This clone was seen a single time. The V gene is TRBV15, the J gene TRBJ2-1, with D unresolved. V lost 8 bases to trimming and J lost 5 bases, with 7 bases between them. The CDR3 is made up of 11 amino acids. Germline CDR1 and CDR2: LNHNV and YYDKDF (reference sequence). As DNA, the CDR3 is TGTGCCACCTCCGGAGACAATGAGCAGTTCTTC. The encoded protein is CATSGDNEQFF.

The rearrangement links TRBV30 to TRBJ1-1, with D possibly TRBD1 on 5 matching bases. Germline V lookup: CDR1 GTSNPN, CDR2 SVGIG (reference sequence). The V gene lost 3 bases and the J gene lost 10 bases, with 15 bases spanning the gap. The CDR3 consists of 12 residues. CDR3 coding DNA: TGTGCCTGGAGAGGGCAACCTGGGGCAGCTTTCTTT. Protein product: CAWRGQPGAAFF.

This clone has a handful of counts. V usage is TRBV18 and J usage is TRBJ1-1; weak D call: TRBD1 (5 bases). CDR1 and CDR2 (germline): KGHSH, LQKENI. The CDR3 covers 14 residues. V lost 6 bases to trimming and J lost 2 bases, with 13 bases between them. The CDR3 coding sequence is TGTGCCAGCTCCCGCGTAGGGGTTAACACTGAAGCTTTCTTT. Protein sequence: CASSRVGVNTEAFF.

The rearrangement joins TRBV9 to TRBJ1-1; 9 bases map to TRBD1. This CDR3 is 12 amino acids long. The J segment lost 9 bases and the V segment lost 4 bases, leaving 4 bases of the junction unmatched. Germline CDR1 and CDR2: SGDLS and YYNGEE. CDR3 residues: CASSPGTGKAFF. DNA for the CDR3: TGTGCCAGCAGCCCGGGGACAGGGAAAGCTTTCTTT.

The chain carries TRBV28 and TRBJ2-7; 7 bases agree with TRBD1. With V trimmed by 6 bases and J by 3 bases, 11 bases remained unmatched. Per the germline V gene, CDR1 is MDHEN and CDR2 is SYDVKM. CDR3 length equals 15 residues. The CDR3, as DNA: TGTGCCAGCAGACAAGGACAGGCCCTAGGCTACGAGCAGTACTTC. Its protein product is CASRQGQALGYEQYF. The whole variable domain, filled in from reference TRBV28 and TRBJ2-7, reads DVKVTQSSRYLVKRTGEKVFLECVQDMDHENMFWYRQDPGLGLRLIYFSYDVKMKEKGDIPEGYSVSREKKERFSLILESASTNQTSMYLCASRQGQALGYEQYFGPGTRLTVT.

CDR3 sequence (DNA): TGTGCCAGCAGTTTGACAGGGGTAACGGGTCAGCCCCAGCATTTT. Translation: CASSLTGVTGQPQHF. The chain employs TRBV7-2 and TRBJ1-5; 8 bases fit TRBD1. CDR3 length equals 15 residues. V lost 6 bases and J lost 6; bases outside the gene matches: 10. CDR1 and CDR2 from the germline V gene are SGHTA and FQGNSA.